This record concerns one T cell receptor beta chain sequence. This record belongs to a study of blood T cell repertoires in COVID-19. Study context: Two negative PCRs, clearance, or symptom resolution had been documented for recovered Cohort 3 donors. The origin of the acute and convalescent COVID-19 samples was the United States, Italy and Spain.

Those enrolled, adults aged roughly 18 to 89 years, came from 25 or so US areas. Cohort placement rested on clinical history that participants reported themselves. TCRdb keeps only in-frame clones here, not all; method: immunoSEQ multiplex PCR. The top ten clones hold 7.2% of a sample with 200,000 or so clones, 87% of them seen once. Sequenced material: PBMCs or T cells enriched from blood (not recorded which). The TCR sequence derives from a man younger than 40 in a cohort exposed to, infected with or recovered from COVID-19 (not recorded which).

Here the CDR3 DNA reads TGCGCCAGCAGCTCAGCGGGAGGAGCTGAGCAGTTCTTC. Translated: CASSSAGGAEQFF. The V gene is TRBV5-1, the J gene TRBJ2-1; 9 nucleotides align to TRBD2. Germline values: CDR1 SGHRS, CDR2 YFSETQ. V shed 3 bases, J shed 9 bases, and the junction held 4 bases outside the gene matches. The CDR3 loop spans 13 amino acids. Filled out from reference TRBV5-1 and TRBJ2-1, the complete variable domain reads KAGVTQTPRYLIKTRGQQVTLSCSPISGHRSVSWYQQTPGQGLQFLFEYFSETQRNKGNFPGRFSGRQFSNSRSEMNVSTLELGDSALYLCASSSAGGAEQFFGPGTRLTVL.